This T cell receptor beta chain was sequenced for a study of blood T cells in healthy people across ages. The CDR3 is 11 amino acids. The V and J ends lost 0 bases and 7 bases respectively, with 6 bases between them. From germline, CDR1 is DFQATT and CDR2 SNEGSKA (reference sequence). The study isolated at least 7 million PBMCs from each sample. Through a sample-barcoded 5' primer and a J-beta primer mix, a second PCR was run for roughly 6 to 12 cycles. TCRdb re-derived calls from the 5' RACE reads in MiXCR, one entry per CDR3 protein. The sample has about 1.8 million distinct CDR3 sequences, around 48% seen once.

The sample was blood. The clonotype comes from a woman aged 40 to 50 in good health. This chain links TRBV20-1 with TRBJ1-2; D unclear. The CDR3 DNA is TGCAGTGCTAGAGAGCACTGTGGCTACACCTTC. Encoded protein: CSAREHCGYTF.